A single sample gave rise to the 5 T cell receptor beta chains below, sequenced in a study of a mutant IDH1 vaccine in newly diagnosed glioma. Assay used: immunoSEQ multiplex PCR; TCRdb lists only in-frame clones, some missing. This sample has some 60,000 clones, with more than 75% found just once. These TCRs' antigens remain unknown. Specified time point: week 23, last vaccination. One vaccine dose held 300 ug of mutant IDH1 20-mer peptide and came with topical imiquimod. The sequences come from PBMCs, collected from a glioma patient whose treatment included an IDH1 peptide vaccine. These receptors came from a man aged 40-55 years with glioma.

V usage is TRBV4-2 and J usage is TRBJ2-7; TRBD1 or TRBD2 may be the D gene (5 bases each). Germline V gene data show CDR1 as LGHNA and CDR2 as YNFKEQ. This CDR3 has 14 amino acids. V was shortened by 2 bases and J by 2 bases, with 10 bases between the two germline ends. CDR3 protein: CASSQPGPTYEQYF. The CDR3 coding sequence is TGTGCCAGCAGCCAACCGGGACCTACCTACGAGCAGTACTTC.

The chain uses TRBV7-9 and TRBJ1-3; unclear D gene. V lost 5 bases to trimming and J lost 9 bases, with 8 bases between them. The CDR3 has 11 residues. The germline V gene encodes CDR1 SEHNR and CDR2 FQNEAQ (reference sequence). CDR3 nucleotides: TGTGCCAGCAGCCCGGAGAGCACCATATATTTT. It codes for CASSPESTIYF.

The chain carries TRBV27 and TRBJ2-3; 14 nucleotides line up with TRBD2. The V and J ends lost 6 bases and 8 bases, in that order; junction bases with no gene match: 7. The CDR3 covers 15 residues. CDR1 is MNHEY, CDR2 SMNVEV, per germline (reference sequence). For the CDR3, the DNA is TGTGCCAGCAGCCCGGGACTAGCGGGAGAGGGTACGCAGTATTTT. Translating gives CASSPGLAGEGTQYF.

The chain combines TRBV5-1 with TRBJ1-1, with 10 bases identical to TRBD1. With 4 bases clipped from V and 3 bases from J, the junction kept 12 bases outside the gene matches. CDR1 is SGHRS and CDR2 is YFSETQ in the germline V gene. The CDR3 covers 17 residues. The CDR3 reads CASSGPGQGIMDTEAFF. The DNA for the CDR3 is TGCGCCAGCAGCGGCCCGGGACAGGGGATTATGGACACTGAAGCTTTCTTT.

In this sample, this clone turned up once. V usage is TRBV25-1 and J usage is TRBJ1-3; maybe TRBD1 (5 bases). V was pared by 1 base and J by 1 base, with 17 bases between. Looked up from germline, CDR1 is MGHDK and CDR2 is SYGVNS. This CDR3 has 18 amino acids. The CDR3 here is CASSEFLRQTFSGNTIYF. In DNA form, the CDR3 reads TGTGCCAGCAGTGAATTTCTCCGACAGACTTTTTCTGGAAACACCATATATTTT.